These 8 T cell receptor beta chains were sequenced from one sample in a study of blood T cells in healthy people across ages. Next came a second PCR, run for about 7 to 12 cycles, which used a sample-barcoded 5' primer along with a J-beta primer mix. TCRdb re-analysed the 5' RACE reads in MiXCR, keeping a single row per CDR3 protein. Here the sample spans about 1,400,000 distinct CDR3 sequences, approximately 59% being singletons. Sequenced sample: blood. These receptors were obtained from a man aged 18-30 years in good health.

CDR3 nucleotides: TGCGCCAGCAGCTTGGTGGCGTCGGCACGCTCCTACGAGCAGTACTTC. Translation: CASSLVASARSYEQYF. The J gene is TRBJ2-7, the V gene TRBV5-1; D ambiguous. The CDR3 has 16 residues. Trimming pared 0 bases from V and 0 bases from J, leaving 13 bases between. CDR1 is SGHRS, CDR2 YFSETQ, per germline.

The table lists this clonotype with a few counts. The V and J genes are TRBV6-1 and TRBJ2-5; 8 nucleotides line up with TRBD2. CDR3 length: 15 residues. Trimming cost V 8 bases and J 3 bases; bases outside gene matches: 11. Germline V gene data show CDR1 as MNHNS and CDR2 as SASEGT. In DNA, the CDR3 is TGTGCCAGCGGGGATTCCGGGAGGGGAAAAGAGACCCAGTACTTC. Translating it yields CASGDSGRGKETQYF.

In DNA form, the CDR3 reads TGTGCCAGCAGTTACTCGACGGGATCGAACACCGGGGAGCTGTTTTTT. Amino acids: CASSYSTGSNTGELFF. The chain is built from TRBV6-5 and TRBJ2-2; D may be TRBD2 (5 bases). The CDR3 totals 16 residues. The germline V gene has CDR1 MNHEY and CDR2 SVGAGI. V shed 0 bases and J shed 0 bases, with 8 bases lying between them.

This clonotype was detected once. The chain carries TRBV10-3 and TRBJ2-3, with 8 bases identical to TRBD1. Losses at the gene ends were 10 bases for V and 5 bases for J; bases not matched to a gene: 5. This CDR3 contains 12 residues. Germline V gene sequence: CDR1 ENHRY, CDR2 SYGVKD. CDR3 region: CATLTGEDTQYF. The CDR3, as DNA: TGTGCCACCCTGACAGGGGAAGATACGCAGTATTTT.

The V and J genes are TRBV2 and TRBJ1-4; D uncertain. Germline CDR1 is SNHLY and CDR2 is FYNNEI. V gave up 7 bases and J gave up 0 bases, with 9 bases separating them. This CDR3 is 14 amino acids long. The CDR3 DNA follows: TGTGCCAGCACTGGAATTGCAACTAATGAAAAACTGTTTTTT. Protein sequence: CASTGIATNEKLFF.

V usage is TRBV25-1 and J usage is TRBJ2-7, with 9 positions matching TRBD1. The CDR3 has 16 residues. J lost 5 bases, V lost 2 bases, and 10 bases had no gene match. CDR1 is MGHDK and CDR2 is SYGVNS in the germline V gene. The CDR3 coding sequence is TGTGCCAGCAGTGAAATAGGGGGACAGGGTACTCACGAGCAGTACTTC. This translates into CASSEIGGQGTHEQYF.

V gene TRBV20-1 combines with J gene TRBJ1-2, with 7 bases lining up with TRBD1. The CDR3 length is 16 residues. Looked up from germline, CDR1 is DFQATT and CDR2 is SNEGSKA (reference sequence). After removal of 2 bases from V and 2 bases from J, the junction contained 11 bases not matched to a gene. The CDR3 loop reads CSARRQGALTNYGYTF. In DNA, the CDR3 is TGCAGTGCTAGACGACAGGGAGCCCTGACAAACTATGGCTACACCTTC.

V is TRBV7-6 and J is TRBJ2-7, with TRBD2 matching 8 bases. With 6 bases clipped from V and 6 bases from J, the junction kept 13 bases outside the gene matches. Germline-derived CDR1 and CDR2 are SGHVS and FNYEAQ. CDR3 length: 15 amino acids. CDR3 sequence (DNA): TGTGCCAGCAGTCCGAGGACTAGCCCAGCGGGCGAGCAGTACTTC. It encodes CASSPRTSPAGEQYF.